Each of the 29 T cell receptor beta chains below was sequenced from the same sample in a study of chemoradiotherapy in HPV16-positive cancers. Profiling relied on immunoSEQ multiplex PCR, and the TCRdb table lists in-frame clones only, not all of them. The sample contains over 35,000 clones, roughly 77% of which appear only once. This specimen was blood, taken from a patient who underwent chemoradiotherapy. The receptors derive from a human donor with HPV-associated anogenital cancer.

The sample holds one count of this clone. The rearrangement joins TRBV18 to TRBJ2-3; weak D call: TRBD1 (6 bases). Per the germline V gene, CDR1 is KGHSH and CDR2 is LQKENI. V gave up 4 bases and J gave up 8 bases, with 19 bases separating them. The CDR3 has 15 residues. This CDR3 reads CASSRGQTGPRTQYF. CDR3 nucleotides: TGTGCCAGCTCACGTGGACAGACAGGCCCCCGTACGCAGTATTTT.

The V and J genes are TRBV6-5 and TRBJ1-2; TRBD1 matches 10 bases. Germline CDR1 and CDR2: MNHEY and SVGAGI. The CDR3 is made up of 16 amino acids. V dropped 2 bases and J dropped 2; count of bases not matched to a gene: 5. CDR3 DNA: TGTGCCAGCAGTTACGACAGGGGGCGGGGAAACTATGGCTACACCTTC. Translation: CASSYDRGRGNYGYTF.

In nucleotides, the CDR3 is TGTGCCAGCAGCTTAGAGGGGGTCGGAATGAACACTGAAGCTTTCTTT. This codes for CASSLEGVGMNTEAFF. This rearrangement joins TRBV11-1 to TRBJ1-1, with TRBD1 as a possible D gene (6 bases). This CDR3 is built from 16 residues. Germline values: CDR1 SGHAT, CDR2 FQDESV (reference sequence). V dropped 1 base and J dropped 0 bases, with 12 bases sitting between them.

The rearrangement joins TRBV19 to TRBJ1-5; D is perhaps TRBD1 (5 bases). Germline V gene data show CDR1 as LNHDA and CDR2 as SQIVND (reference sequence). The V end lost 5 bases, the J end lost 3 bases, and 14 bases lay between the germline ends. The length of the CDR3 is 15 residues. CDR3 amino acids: CASSWGRKFNQPQHF. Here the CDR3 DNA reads TGTGCCAGTAGTTGGGGACGGAAGTTCAATCAGCCCCAGCATTTT.

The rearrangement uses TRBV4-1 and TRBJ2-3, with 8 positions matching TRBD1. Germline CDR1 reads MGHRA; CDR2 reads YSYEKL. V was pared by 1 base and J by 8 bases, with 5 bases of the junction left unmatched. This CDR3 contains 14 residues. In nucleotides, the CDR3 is TGCGCCAGCAGCCAAGGGACAGGGTTAGGTACGCAGTATTTT. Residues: CASSQGTGLGTQYF.

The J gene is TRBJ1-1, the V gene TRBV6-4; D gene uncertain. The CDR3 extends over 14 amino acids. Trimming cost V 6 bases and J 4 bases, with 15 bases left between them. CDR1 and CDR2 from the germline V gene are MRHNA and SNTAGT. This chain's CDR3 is CASRSGISGTEAFF. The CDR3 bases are TGTGCCAGCAGGAGCGGGATTTCGGGCACTGAAGCTTTCTTT.

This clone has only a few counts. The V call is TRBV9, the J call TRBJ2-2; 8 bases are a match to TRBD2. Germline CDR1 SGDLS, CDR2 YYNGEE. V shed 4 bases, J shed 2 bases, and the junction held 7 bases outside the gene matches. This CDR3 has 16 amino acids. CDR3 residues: CASSPRTSPNTGELFF. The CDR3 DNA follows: TGTGCCAGCAGCCCCCGGACTAGCCCCAACACCGGGGAGCTGTTTTTT.

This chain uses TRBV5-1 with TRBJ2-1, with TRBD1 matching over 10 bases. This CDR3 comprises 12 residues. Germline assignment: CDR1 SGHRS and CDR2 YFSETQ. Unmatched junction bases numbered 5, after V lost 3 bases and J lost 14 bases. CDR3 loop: CASSSGQGKKFF. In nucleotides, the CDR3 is TGCGCCAGCAGCTCGGGACAGGGGAAAAAGTTCTTC.

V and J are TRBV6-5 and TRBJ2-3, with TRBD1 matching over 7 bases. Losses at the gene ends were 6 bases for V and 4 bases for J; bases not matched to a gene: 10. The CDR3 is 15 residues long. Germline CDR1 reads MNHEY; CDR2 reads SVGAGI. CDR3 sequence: CASRRQGIAADTQYF. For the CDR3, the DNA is TGTGCCAGCAGGAGACAGGGAATCGCGGCAGATACGCAGTATTTT.

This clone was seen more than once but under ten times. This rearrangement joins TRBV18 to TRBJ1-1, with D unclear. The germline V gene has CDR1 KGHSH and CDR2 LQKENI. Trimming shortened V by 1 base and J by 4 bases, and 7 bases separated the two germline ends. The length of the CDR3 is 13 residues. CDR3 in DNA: TGTGCCAGCTCACCACAGGGAGGCACTGAAGCTTTCTTT. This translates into CASSPQGGTEAFF.

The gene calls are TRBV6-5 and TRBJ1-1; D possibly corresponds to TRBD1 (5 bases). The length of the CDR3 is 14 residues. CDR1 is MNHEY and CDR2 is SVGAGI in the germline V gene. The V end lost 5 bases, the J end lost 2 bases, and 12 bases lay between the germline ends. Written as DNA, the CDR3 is TGTGCCAGCAGTGCGACAGTGGGTAACACTGAAGCTTTCTTT. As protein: CASSATVGNTEAFF.

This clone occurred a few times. For the CDR3, the DNA is TGTGCCAGCAGGGACCGCTCTGGAAACACCATATATTTT. Translation: CASRDRSGNTIYF. V usage is TRBV6-1 and J usage is TRBJ1-3; no reliable D call. Trimming pared 6 bases from V and 0 bases from J, leaving 6 bases between. In germline, CDR1 is MNHNS, CDR2 SASEGT. The CDR3 loop spans 13 amino acids.

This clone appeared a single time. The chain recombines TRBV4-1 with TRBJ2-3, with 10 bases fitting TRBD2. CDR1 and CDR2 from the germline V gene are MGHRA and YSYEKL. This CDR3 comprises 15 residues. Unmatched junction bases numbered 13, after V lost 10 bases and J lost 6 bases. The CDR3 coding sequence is TGCGCCACCGGTGGGGCCAGCGGGGGGGCGGATACGCAGTATTTT. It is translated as CATGGASGGADTQYF.

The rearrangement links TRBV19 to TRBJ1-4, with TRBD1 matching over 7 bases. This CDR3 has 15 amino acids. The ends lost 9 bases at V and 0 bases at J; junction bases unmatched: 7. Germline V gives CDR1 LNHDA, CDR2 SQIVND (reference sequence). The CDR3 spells CARRIGTATNEKLFF. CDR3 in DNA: TGTGCCAGGAGAATAGGGACAGCAACTAATGAAAAACTGTTTTTT.

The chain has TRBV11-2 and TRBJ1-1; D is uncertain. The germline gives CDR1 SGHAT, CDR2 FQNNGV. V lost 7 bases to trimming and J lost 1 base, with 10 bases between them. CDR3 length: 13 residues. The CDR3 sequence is CASTLDGNTEAFF. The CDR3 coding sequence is TGTGCCAGCACCCTAGACGGGAACACTGAAGCTTTCTTT.

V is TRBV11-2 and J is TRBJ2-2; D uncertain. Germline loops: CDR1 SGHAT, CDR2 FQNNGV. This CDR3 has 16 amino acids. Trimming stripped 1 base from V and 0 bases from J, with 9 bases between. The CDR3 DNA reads TGTGCCAGCAGCTTAGCTGCGGTAACGAACACCGGGGAGCTGTTTTTT. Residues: CASSLAAVTNTGELFF.

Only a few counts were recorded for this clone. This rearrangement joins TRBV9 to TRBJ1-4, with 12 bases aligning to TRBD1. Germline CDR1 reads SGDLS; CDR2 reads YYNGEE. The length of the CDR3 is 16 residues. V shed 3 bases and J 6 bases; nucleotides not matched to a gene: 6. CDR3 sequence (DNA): TGTGCCAGCAGCGAGGGGGGACAGGGGGCTTATGAAAAACTGTTTTTT. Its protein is CASSEGGQGAYEKLFF.

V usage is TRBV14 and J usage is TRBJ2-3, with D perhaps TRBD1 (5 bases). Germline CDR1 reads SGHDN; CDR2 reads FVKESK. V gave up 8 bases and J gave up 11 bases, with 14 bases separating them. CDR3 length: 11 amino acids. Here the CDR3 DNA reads TGTGCCAGCTCCCCAGGGCCTCTGCAGTATTTT. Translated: CASSPGPLQYF.

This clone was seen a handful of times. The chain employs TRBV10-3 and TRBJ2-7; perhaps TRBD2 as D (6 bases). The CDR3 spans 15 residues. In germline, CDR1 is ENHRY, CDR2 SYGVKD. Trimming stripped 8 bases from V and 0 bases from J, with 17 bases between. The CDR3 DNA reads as TGTGCCATCGGGGGACTTTCCCTTGGCTCCTACGAGCAGTACTTC. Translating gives CAIGGLSLGSYEQYF.

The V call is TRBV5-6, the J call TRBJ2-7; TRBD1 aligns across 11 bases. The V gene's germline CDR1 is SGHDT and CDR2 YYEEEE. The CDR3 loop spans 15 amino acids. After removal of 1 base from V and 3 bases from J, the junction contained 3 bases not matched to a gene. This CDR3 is CASSLSGTGGYEQYF. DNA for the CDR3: TGTGCCAGCAGCTTGTCCGGGACAGGGGGCTACGAGCAGTACTTC.

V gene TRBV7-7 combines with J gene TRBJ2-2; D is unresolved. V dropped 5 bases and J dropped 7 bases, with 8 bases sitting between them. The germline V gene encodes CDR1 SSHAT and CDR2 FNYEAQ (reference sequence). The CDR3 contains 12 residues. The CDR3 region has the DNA TGTGCCAGCAGCCCTCAGTTCGGGGAGCTGTTTTTT. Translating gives CASSPQFGELFF.

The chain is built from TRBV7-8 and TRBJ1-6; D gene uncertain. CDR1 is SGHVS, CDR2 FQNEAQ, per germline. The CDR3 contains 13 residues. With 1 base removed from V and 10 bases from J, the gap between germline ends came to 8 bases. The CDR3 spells CASSLGFGSPLHF. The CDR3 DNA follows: TGTGCCAGCAGCTTAGGATTTGGGTCACCCCTCCACTTT.

For the CDR3, the DNA is TGTGCCAGCAGCGGATCGGGACAGGGGGGAGAGCCCCAGCATTTT. This translates into CASSGSGQGGEPQHF. This chain links TRBV7-9 with TRBJ1-5; 11 nucleotides match TRBD1. V dropped 5 bases and J dropped 8; count of bases not matched to a gene: 8. The CDR3 runs to 15 residues. CDR1 is SEHNR and CDR2 is FQNEAQ in the germline V gene (reference sequence).

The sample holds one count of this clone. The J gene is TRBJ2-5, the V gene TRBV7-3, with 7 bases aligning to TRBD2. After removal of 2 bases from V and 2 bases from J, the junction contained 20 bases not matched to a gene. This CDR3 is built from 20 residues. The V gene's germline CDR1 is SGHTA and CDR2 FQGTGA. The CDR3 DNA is TGTGCCAGCAGCTTAGGTTTAGGGTTTGCAAACCGGGGAGGGCAAGAGACCCAGTACTTC. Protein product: CASSLGLGFANRGGQETQYF.

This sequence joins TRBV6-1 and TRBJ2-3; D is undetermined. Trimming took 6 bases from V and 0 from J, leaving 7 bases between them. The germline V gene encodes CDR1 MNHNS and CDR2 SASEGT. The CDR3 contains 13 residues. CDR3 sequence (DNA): TGTGCCAGCAGGGTATCTAGCACAGATACGCAGTATTTT. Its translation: CASRVSSTDTQYF.

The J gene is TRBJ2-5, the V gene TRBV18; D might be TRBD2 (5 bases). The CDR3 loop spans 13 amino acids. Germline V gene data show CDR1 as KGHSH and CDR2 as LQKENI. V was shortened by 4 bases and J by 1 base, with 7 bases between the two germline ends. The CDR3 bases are TGTGCCAGCTCACAAGCGGTCCAAGAGACCCAGTACTTC. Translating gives CASSQAVQETQYF. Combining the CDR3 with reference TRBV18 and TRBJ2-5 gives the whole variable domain NAGVMQNPRHLVRRRGQEARLRCSPMKGHSHVYWYRQLPEEGLKFMVYLQKENIIDESGMPKERFSAEFPKEGPSILRIQQVVRGDSAAYFCASSQAVQETQYFGPGTRLLVL.

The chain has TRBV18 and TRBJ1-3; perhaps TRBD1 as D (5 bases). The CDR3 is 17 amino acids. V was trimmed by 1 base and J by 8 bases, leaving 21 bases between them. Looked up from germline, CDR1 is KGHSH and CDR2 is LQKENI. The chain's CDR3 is CASSPLVKFGTGYTIYF. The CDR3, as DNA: TGTGCCAGCTCACCACTGGTGAAATTCGGGACCGGGTACACCATATATTTT.

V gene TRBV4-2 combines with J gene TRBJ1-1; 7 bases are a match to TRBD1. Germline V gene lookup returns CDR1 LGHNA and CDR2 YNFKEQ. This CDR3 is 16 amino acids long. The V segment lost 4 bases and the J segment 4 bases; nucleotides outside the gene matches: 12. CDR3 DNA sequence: TGTGCCAGCAGCCCAGGGGGAGCCTCGGGGACCACTGAAGCTTTCTTT. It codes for CASSPGGASGTTEAFF.

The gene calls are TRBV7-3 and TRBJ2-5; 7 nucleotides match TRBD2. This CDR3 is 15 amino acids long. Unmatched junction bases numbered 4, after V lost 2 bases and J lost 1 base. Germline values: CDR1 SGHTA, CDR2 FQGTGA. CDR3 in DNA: TGTGCCAGCAGCTTACTGGCGGGGGTCCAAGAGACCCAGTACTTC. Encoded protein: CASSLLAGVQETQYF.